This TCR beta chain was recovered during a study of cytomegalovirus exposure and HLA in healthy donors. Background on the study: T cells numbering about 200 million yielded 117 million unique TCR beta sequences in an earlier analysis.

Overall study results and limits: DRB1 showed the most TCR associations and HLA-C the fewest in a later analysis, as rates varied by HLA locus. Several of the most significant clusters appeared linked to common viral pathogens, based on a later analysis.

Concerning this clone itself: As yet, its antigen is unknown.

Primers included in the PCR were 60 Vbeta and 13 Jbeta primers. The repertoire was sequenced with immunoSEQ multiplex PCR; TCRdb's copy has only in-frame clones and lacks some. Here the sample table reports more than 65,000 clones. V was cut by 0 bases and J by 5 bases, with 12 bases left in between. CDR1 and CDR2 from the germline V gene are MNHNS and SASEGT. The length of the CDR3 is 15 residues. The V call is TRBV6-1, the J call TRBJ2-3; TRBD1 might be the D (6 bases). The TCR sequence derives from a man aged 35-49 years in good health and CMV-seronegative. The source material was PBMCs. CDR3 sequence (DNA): TGTGCCAGCAGTGAAGCGATACAGGGCGTAGATACGCAGTATTTT. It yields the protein CASSEAIQGVDTQYF.